This TCR beta chain was obtained from a study of technical replicates of blood from several donors. The data were produced by immunoSEQ multiplex PCR, yet TCRdb's version contains in-frame clones alone and is incomplete. The profile shows about 83,000 clones, 96% of them singletons. J lost 2 bases, V lost 4 bases, and 7 bases had no gene match. The CDR3 totals 16 residues. Germline V lookup: CDR1 SGHKS, CDR2 YYEKEE (reference sequence). This receptor was obtained from a human donor in good health. Material for sequencing was T cells isolated from PBMCs. The chain has TRBV5-5 and TRBJ2-3, with TRBD1 identical over 10 bases. In DNA, the CDR3 is TGTGCCAGCAGCAGGAGTGGACAGGGGGTCACAGATACGCAGTATTTT. This codes for CASSRSGQGVTDTQYF.